The next 31 T cell receptor beta chains were all read from a single sample in a study of blood T cell repertoires in COVID-19 (TCRdb year 2020). Libraries were built with the immunoSEQ multiplex PCR assay. TCRdb limited this immuneACCESS table to in-frame rearrangements with V and J called. A share of clones is missing; checked studies link under half to unresolved V genes, and the rest is unexplained. In this sample the table shows more than 300,000 clones, around 92% of which occur a single time. The ten largest clones add up to about 6.8% of the sample. The material sequenced was peripheral blood. The receptor source for this set is a man younger than 35 who had recovered from COVID-19.

This clone was counted once. V usage is TRBV6-5 and J usage is TRBJ1-2, with a tentative D call TRBD1 (5 bases). Germline CDR1 reads MNHEY; CDR2 reads SVGAGI. The CDR3 is made up of 13 amino acids. Trimming left V 6 bases short and J 6 bases short, with 14 bases between. The CDR3 DNA sequence: TGTGCCAGCAGACCGGGACTGAAGGATGGCTACACCTTC. The encoded protein is CASRPGLKDGYTF.

CDR3 DNA sequence: TGTGCCTGGATGGGGGGGAACTATGGCTACACCTTC. Amino acid sequence: CAWMGGNYGYTF. This chain connects TRBV30 to TRBJ1-2; D perhaps matches TRBD1 (5 bases). V shed 4 bases and J shed 2 bases, with 8 bases lying between them. CDR1 GTSNPN and CDR2 SVGIG come from the germline V gene (reference sequence). The CDR3 has 12 amino acids. The full variable domain, rest sourced from reference TRBV30 and TRBJ1-2, is SQTIHQWPATLVQPVGSPLSLECTVEGTSNPNLYWYRQAAGRGLQLLFYSVGIGQISSEVPQNLSASRPQDRQFILSSKKLLLSDSGFYLCAWMGGNYGYTFGSGTRLTVV.

This clone was detected a few times. The V gene is TRBV10-3, the J gene TRBJ1-5, with TRBD1 matching 9 bases. The CDR3 totals 14 residues. J was trimmed by 7 bases and V by 10 bases; bases with no gene match: 11. Germline CDR1 and CDR2: ENHRY and SYGVKD. CDR3 residues: CATWDRESKQPQHF. The CDR3 nucleotides read TGTGCCACCTGGGACAGGGAGTCCAAACAGCCCCAGCATTTT.

The genes are TRBV6-5 and TRBJ2-3; the match to TRBD1 covers 9 bases. Germline V lookup: CDR1 MNHEY, CDR2 SVGAGI. There are 13 residues in the CDR3. V trimming: 6 bases; J trimming: 7 bases; junction bases outside the gene matches: 5. The CDR3 reads CASRRDRANTQYF. CDR3 coding DNA: TGTGCCAGCAGAAGGGACAGGGCCAATACGCAGTATTTT.

This clone was seen only a few times. Other DNA sequences in the sample encode the same CDR3. The V gene is TRBV7-9, the J gene TRBJ1-4; 11 positions agree with TRBD1. Germline CDR1 is SEHNR and CDR2 is FQNEAQ (reference sequence). CDR3 length: 14 residues. V lost 4 bases, J lost 8 bases, and 3 bases stayed unmatched. CDR3 bases: TGTGCCAGCAGCTCCCGGACAGGGGGCGAAAAACTGTTTTTT. It translates to CASSSRTGGEKLFF.

The chain is built from TRBV7-9 and TRBJ1-4; weak D call: TRBD1 (5 bases). The CDR3 is 14 amino acids. Germline V lookup: CDR1 SEHNR, CDR2 FQNEAQ (reference sequence). Trimming removed 5 bases at V and 3 bases at J, with 10 bases between. Here the CDR3 reads CASSPGGPNEKLFF. The CDR3 nucleotides read TGTGCCAGCAGCCCGGGGGGTCCTAATGAAAAACTGTTTTTT.

The rearrangement uses TRBV19 and TRBJ1-5; D is unresolved. There are 15 residues in the CDR3. The V end was cut by 1 base, the J end by 1 base, with 8 bases between. Germline V lookup: CDR1 LNHDA, CDR2 SQIVND (reference sequence). CDR3 region: CASSIATRSNQPQHF. The DNA for the CDR3 is TGTGCCAGTAGTATAGCTACTCGGAGCAATCAGCCCCAGCATTTT.

J is TRBJ2-7 and V is TRBV5-1; TRBD1 is a possible D gene (6 bases). CDR1 and CDR2 (germline): SGHRS, YFSETQ. V was cut by 0 bases and J by 5 bases, with 15 bases left in between. CDR3 size: 15 residues. In DNA form, the CDR3 reads TGCGCCAGCAGCTTGGTCTCGGGCAGGGACAACGAGCAGTACTTC. This translates into CASSLVSGRDNEQYF.

The J gene is TRBJ1-5, the V gene TRBV18; TRBD1 might be the D (5 bases). Trimming shortened V by 2 bases and J by 2 bases, and 13 bases separated the two germline ends. The V gene's germline CDR1 is KGHSH and CDR2 LQKENI. The length of the CDR3 is 16 residues. CDR3 nucleotide sequence: TGTGCCAGCTCACCAAGTACAGGACGAGGCAATCAGCCCCAGCATTTT. It codes for CASSPSTGRGNQPQHF.

The sample holds a few counts of this clone. The rearrangement links TRBV2 to TRBJ2-3, with D tentatively TRBD2 (6 bases). Trimming removed 8 bases from V and 2 bases from J, with 11 bases in between. Germline CDR1 reads SNHLY; CDR2 reads FYNNEI. This CDR3 has 13 residues. CDR3 nucleotides: TGTGCCAGCTGCCGGGGGTTCACAGATACGCAGTATTTT. It yields the protein CASCRGFTDTQYF.

The chain uses TRBV18 and TRBJ1-2; TRBD1 matches at 12 bases. The CDR3 length is 17 residues. V was clipped by 3 bases and J by 2 bases; unmatched bases: 7. The germline gives CDR1 KGHSH, CDR2 LQKENI. CDR3: CASSPGPGQGANYGYTF. In DNA, the CDR3 is TGTGCCAGCTCACCGGGCCCGGGACAGGGGGCAAACTATGGCTACACCTTC. Complete variable domain (other parts from reference TRBV18 and TRBJ1-2): NAGVMQNPRHLVRRRGQEARLRCSPMKGHSHVYWYRQLPEEGLKFMVYLQKENIIDESGMPKERFSAEFPKEGPSILRIQQVVRGDSAAYFCASSPGPGQGANYGYTFGSGTRLTVV.

The V and J genes are TRBV5-1 and TRBJ2-3, with 14 positions matching TRBD2. Trimming took 4 bases from V and 5 from J; bases not matched to a gene: 9. The germline gives CDR1 SGHRS, CDR2 YFSETQ. CDR3 length equals 17 residues. In nucleotides, the CDR3 is TGCGCCAGCAGCGGTGGGACTAGCGGGAGTGCGAGAGATACGCAGTATTTT. Amino acid sequence: CASSGGTSGSARDTQYF.

The genes are TRBV24-1 and TRBJ1-5; D is possibly TRBD1 (6 bases). The germline gives CDR1 KGHDR, CDR2 SFDVKD. The CDR3 totals 15 residues. Trimming left V 6 bases short and J 2 bases short, with 13 bases between. This chain's CDR3 is CATSRGGGRNQPQHF. In DNA, the CDR3 is TGTGCCACCAGTCGGGGGGGCGGACGCAATCAGCCCCAGCATTTT.

This clone showed up just once. The genes are TRBV30 and TRBJ2-5; D is ambiguous. The CDR3 has 12 residues. The ends were cut back, 1 base at V and 5 bases at J, with 8 bases in the middle. The germline gives CDR1 GTSNPN, CDR2 SVGIG (reference sequence). CDR3 loop: CAWSAGRETQYF. The CDR3, as DNA: TGTGCCTGGAGTGCCGGTCGGGAGACCCAGTACTTC.

The chain uses TRBV18 and TRBJ2-3; TRBD1 matches at 9 bases. Per germline, CDR1 KGHSH and CDR2 LQKENI. The CDR3 covers 15 residues. The J segment lost 4 bases and the V segment lost 5 bases, leaving 7 bases of the junction unmatched. In nucleotides, the CDR3 is TGTGCCAGCTCATCGGGGGACAGGGCCGCAGATACGCAGTATTTT. It yields the protein CASSSGDRAADTQYF.

The chain uses TRBV19 and TRBJ2-7, with D maybe TRBD2 (5 bases). V lost 3 bases, J lost 7 bases, and 10 bases lay in between. CDR3 length: 12 residues. Germline lookup yields CDR1 LNHDA and CDR2 SQIVND (reference sequence). CDR3 DNA: TGTGCCAGTAGTATCCGAGGAGGTGAGCAGTACTTC. Protein: CASSIRGGEQYF.

The chain carries TRBV4-3 and TRBJ2-2; D gene ambiguous. The CDR3 consists of 16 residues. Trimming took off 4 bases at V and 1 base at J, with 13 bases between the two ends. Germline V gene lookup returns CDR1 LGHNA and CDR2 YSLEER. The CDR3 DNA reads as TGCGCCAGCAGCCCAAACTTGTCGGGGAACACCGGGGAGCTGTTTTTT. Residues: CASSPNLSGNTGELFF.

The chain uses TRBV5-4 and TRBJ2-5, with 9 bases identical to TRBD1. CDR1 and CDR2 from the germline V gene are SGHNT and YYREEE (reference sequence). The CDR3 runs 13 residues. With V trimmed by 4 bases and J by 3 bases, 1 base remained unmatched. The CDR3 region is CASSRTGEETQYF. In DNA form, the CDR3 reads TGTGCCAGCAGCAGGACAGGGGAAGAGACCCAGTACTTC.

The chain has TRBV19 and TRBJ2-7, with D unclear. This CDR3 region has 15 residues. CDR1 is LNHDA and CDR2 is SQIVND in the germline V gene (reference sequence). V shed 4 bases and J shed 3 bases, with 16 bases lying between them. Written as DNA, the CDR3 is TGTGCCAGTAGTACCCCAAATGCGATTTACTACGAGCAGTACTTC. It translates to CASSTPNAIYYEQYF.

The chain carries TRBV4-1 and TRBJ2-4, with 15 bases identical to TRBD2. Looked up from germline, CDR1 is MGHRA and CDR2 is YSYEKL. Trimming took 4 bases from V and 6 from J; bases not matched to a gene: 10. CDR3 size: 18 residues. DNA for the CDR3: TGCGCCAGCAGCCCCACATCGGGACTAGCGGGAGGACGAAACATTCAGTACTTC. The encoded protein is CASSPTSGLAGGRNIQYF.

The chain uses TRBV7-3 and TRBJ2-3; 7 positions agree with TRBD1. The CDR3 extends over 15 amino acids. Losses at the gene ends were 4 bases for V and 0 bases for J; bases not matched to a gene: 4. From germline, CDR1 is SGHTA and CDR2 FQGTGA. This chain's CDR3 is CASSSQGLSTDTQYF. The CDR3 nucleotides are TGTGCCAGCAGCTCACAGGGGCTAAGCACAGATACGCAGTATTTT. Supplemented by reference TRBV7-3 and TRBJ2-3, the full variable domain reads GAGVSQTPSNKVTEKGKYVELRCDPISGHTALYWYRQSLGQGPEFLIYFQGTGAADDSGLPNDRFFAVRPEGSVSTLKIQRTERGDSAVYLCASSSQGLSTDTQYFGPGTRLTVL.

The rearrangement uses TRBV24-1 and TRBJ2-1; possibly TRBD1 for D (6 bases). The V gene's germline CDR1 is KGHDR and CDR2 SFDVKD. The CDR3 loop spans 15 amino acids. Between the trimmed V and J ends, which lost 3 bases and 7 bases, there was a span of 15 bases. The CDR3 loop reads CATSDKSPGENEQFF. DNA for the CDR3: TGTGCCACCAGTGATAAAAGTCCAGGGGAGAATGAGCAGTTCTTC.

This clone occurred a few times. The CDR3 region has the DNA TGCAGGGTATCCGGGACAGTGAACACTGAAGCTTTCTTT. Its protein is CRVSGTVNTEAFF. This chain uses TRBV29-1 with TRBJ1-1; TRBD1 matches 7 bases. Germline lookup yields CDR1 SQVTM and CDR2 ANQGSEA. This CDR3 region has 13 residues.

The rearrangement joins TRBV6-1 to TRBJ2-7; D unresolved. The CDR3 contains 13 residues. Trimming stripped 0 bases from V and 4 bases from J, with 7 bases between. Per the germline V gene, CDR1 is MNHNS and CDR2 is SASEGT. In DNA, the CDR3 is TGTGCCAGCAGTGAAGCGCCCCGGTACGAGCAGTACTTC. Translating it yields CASSEAPRYEQYF.

The CDR3: CASSYQGVGTEAFF. In DNA, the CDR3 is TGTGCCAGCAGTTACCAGGGTGTGGGTACTGAAGCTTTCTTT. This chain links TRBV6-5 with TRBJ1-1; possible D gene TRBD1, 5 bases. In germline, CDR1 is MNHEY, CDR2 SVGAGI. V lost 2 bases, J lost 5 bases, and 12 bases lay in between. This CDR3 is built from 14 residues.

The V gene is TRBV7-9, the J gene TRBJ1-2; TRBD1 matches 7 bases. Germline CDR1 reads SEHNR; CDR2 reads FQNEAQ (reference sequence). V lost 6 bases and J lost 3; bases outside the gene matches: 10. There are 15 residues in the CDR3. The chain's CDR3 is CASRGSRGAHYGYTF. The CDR3 bases are TGTGCCAGCAGGGGCAGCAGGGGGGCGCACTATGGCTACACCTTC.

The V call is TRBV9, the J call TRBJ1-2, with 7 bases identical to TRBD1. Looked up from germline, CDR1 is SGDLS and CDR2 is YYNGEE. Unmatched junction bases numbered 21, after V lost 0 bases and J lost 4 bases. The CDR3 has 20 amino acids. CDR3 in amino acids: CASSVASSLGSTGKGYGYTF. The CDR3 DNA follows: TGTGCCAGCAGCGTAGCTTCATCCTTGGGGTCGACAGGGAAGGGCTATGGCTACACCTTC.

This clone showed up just a few times. J is TRBJ2-7 and V is TRBV27; 8 bases agree with TRBD2. The ends lost 6 bases at V and 7 bases at J; junction bases unmatched: 8. In germline, CDR1 is MNHEY, CDR2 SMNVEV (reference sequence). CDR3 length equals 13 residues. In DNA form, the CDR3 reads TGTGCCAGCAGCGCCAGCGGGGGACGGGAGCAGTACTTC. Translating it yields CASSASGGREQYF.

The chain carries TRBV4-3 and TRBJ2-1; 11 positions match TRBD2. Trimming at V came to 5 bases and at J to 9 bases, leaving 3 bases not matched to a gene. Per the germline V gene, CDR1 is LGHNA and CDR2 is YSLEER. The CDR3 is 13 amino acids. The DNA of the CDR3 is TGCGCCAGCAGCAACGGACTAGCGGGTGAGCAGTTCTTC. It codes for CASSNGLAGEQFF.

The chain combines TRBV9 with TRBJ2-2; 9 bases line up with TRBD2. This CDR3 spans 15 amino acids. CDR1 SGDLS and CDR2 YYNGEE come from the germline V gene. The V and J ends lost 6 bases and 6 bases, in that order; junction bases with no gene match: 9. This CDR3 is CASTPRGGTAGELFF. Written as DNA, the CDR3 is TGTGCCAGCACCCCGCGGGGGGGGACCGCCGGGGAGCTGTTTTTT. Full variable domain (remainder filled in from reference TRBV9 and TRBJ2-2): DSGVTQTPKHLITATGQRVTLRCSPRSGDLSVYWYQQSLDQGLQFLIQYYNGEERAKGNILERFSAQQFPDLHSELNLSSLELGDSALYFCASTPRGGTAGELFFGEGSRLTVL.

The V gene is TRBV5-5, the J gene TRBJ2-1; D not certain. Deletions cut 0 bases from V and 2 bases from J, with 9 bases between. The CDR3 is 15 amino acids. CDR1 is SGHKS and CDR2 is YYEKEE in the germline V gene (reference sequence). The CDR3 region is CASSLDYPAYNEQFF. For the CDR3, the DNA is TGTGCCAGCAGCTTGGACTACCCGGCCTACAATGAGCAGTTCTTC.